Listed here are 4 T cell receptor beta chains from one sample, sequenced in a study of blood T cell repertoires in COVID-19. Some clones are missing from TCRdb's copy, which holds only in-frame ones; the method was immunoSEQ multiplex PCR. The data show 55,000 to 70,000 clones, 86% seen once. Sequenced input: peripheral blood. All receptors come from a man aged 50-60 years with acute or convalescent COVID-19.

V usage is TRBV18 and J usage is TRBJ1-5, with 10 bases fitting TRBD1. Per the germline V gene, CDR1 is KGHSH and CDR2 is LQKENI. This CDR3 comprises 15 residues. The junction had 4 bases not matched to a gene; V was cut back by 3 bases and J by 5 bases. The chain's CDR3 is CASSPGQGTDQPQHF. CDR3 DNA: TGTGCCAGCTCACCGGGACAGGGGACCGATCAGCCCCAGCATTTT. Variable domain in full (rest from reference TRBV18 and TRBJ1-5): NAGVMQNPRHLVRRRGQEARLRCSPMKGHSHVYWYRQLPEEGLKFMVYLQKENIIDESGMPKERFSAEFPKEGPSILRIQQVVRGDSAAYFCASSPGQGTDQPQHFGDGTRLSIL.

The rearrangement uses TRBV7-2 and TRBJ2-7; 15 bases match TRBD2. Germline loops: CDR1 SGHTA, CDR2 FQGNSA. J lost 3 bases, V lost 1 base, and 10 bases had no gene match. The CDR3 spans 19 residues. Here the CDR3 DNA reads TGTGCCAGCAGCTTAGGGGGGACTAGCGGGAGGTTGGGTATCTACGAGCAGTACTTC. Translated, it gives CASSLGGTSGRLGIYEQYF.

This clone has only one observation. V gene TRBV28 combines with J gene TRBJ1-5, with D uncertain. The germline gives CDR1 MDHEN, CDR2 SYDVKM. There are 13 residues in the CDR3. V was pared by 3 bases and J by 9 bases, with 12 bases between. CDR3 sequence reads: CASSFSRFLPQHF. The CDR3, as DNA: TGTGCCAGCAGTTTCTCGAGGTTTCTGCCCCAGCATTTT.

The rearrangement links TRBV6-6 to TRBJ1-3, with D unclear. CDR1 and CDR2 (germline): MNHNY, SVGAGI (reference sequence). The CDR3 runs to 13 residues. V was cut by 0 bases and J by 8 bases, with 8 bases left in between. The CDR3 spells CASSYSAGDTIYF. CDR3 nucleotides: TGTGCCAGCAGTTACTCGGCCGGGGACACCATATATTTT.